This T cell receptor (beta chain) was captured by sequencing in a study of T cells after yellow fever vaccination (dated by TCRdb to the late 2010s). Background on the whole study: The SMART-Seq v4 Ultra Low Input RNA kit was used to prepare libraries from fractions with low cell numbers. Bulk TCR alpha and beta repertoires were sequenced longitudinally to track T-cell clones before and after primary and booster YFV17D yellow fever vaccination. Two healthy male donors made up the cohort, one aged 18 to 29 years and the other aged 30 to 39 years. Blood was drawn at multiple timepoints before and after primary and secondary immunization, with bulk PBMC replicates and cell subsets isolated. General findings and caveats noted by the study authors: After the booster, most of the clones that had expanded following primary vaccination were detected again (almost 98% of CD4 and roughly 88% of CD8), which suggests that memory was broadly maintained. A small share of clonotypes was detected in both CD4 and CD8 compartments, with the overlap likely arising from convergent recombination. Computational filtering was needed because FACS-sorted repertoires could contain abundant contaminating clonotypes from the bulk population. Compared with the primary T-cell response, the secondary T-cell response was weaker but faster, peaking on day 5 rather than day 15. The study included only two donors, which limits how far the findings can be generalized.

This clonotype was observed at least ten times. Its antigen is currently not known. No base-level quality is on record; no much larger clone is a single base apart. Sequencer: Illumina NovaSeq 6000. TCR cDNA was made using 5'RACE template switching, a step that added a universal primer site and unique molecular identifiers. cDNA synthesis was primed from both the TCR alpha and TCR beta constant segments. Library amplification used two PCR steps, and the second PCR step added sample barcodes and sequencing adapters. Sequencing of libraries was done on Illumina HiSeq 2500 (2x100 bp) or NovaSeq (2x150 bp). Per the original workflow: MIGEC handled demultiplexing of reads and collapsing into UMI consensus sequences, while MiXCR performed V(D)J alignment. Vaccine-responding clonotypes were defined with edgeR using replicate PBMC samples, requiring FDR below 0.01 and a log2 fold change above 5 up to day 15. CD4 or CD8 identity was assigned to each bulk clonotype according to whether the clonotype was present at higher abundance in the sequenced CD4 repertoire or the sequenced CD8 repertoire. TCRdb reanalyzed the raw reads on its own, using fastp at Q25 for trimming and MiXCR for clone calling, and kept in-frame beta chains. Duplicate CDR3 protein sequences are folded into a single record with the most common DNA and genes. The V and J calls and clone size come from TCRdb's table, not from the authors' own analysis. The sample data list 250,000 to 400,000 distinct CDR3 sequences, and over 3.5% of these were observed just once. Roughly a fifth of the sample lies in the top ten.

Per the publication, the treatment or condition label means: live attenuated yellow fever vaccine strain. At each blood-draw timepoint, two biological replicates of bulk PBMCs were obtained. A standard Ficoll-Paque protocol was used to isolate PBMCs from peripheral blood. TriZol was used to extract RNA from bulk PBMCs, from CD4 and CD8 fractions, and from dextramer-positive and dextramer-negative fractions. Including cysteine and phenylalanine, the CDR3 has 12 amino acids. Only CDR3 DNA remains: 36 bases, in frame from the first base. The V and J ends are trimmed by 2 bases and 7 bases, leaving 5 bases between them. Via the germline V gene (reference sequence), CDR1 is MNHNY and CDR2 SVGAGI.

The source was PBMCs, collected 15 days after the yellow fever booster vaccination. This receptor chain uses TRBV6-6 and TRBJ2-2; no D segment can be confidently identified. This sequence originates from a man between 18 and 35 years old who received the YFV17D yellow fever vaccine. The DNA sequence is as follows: TGTGCCAGCAGTTACGAGCGCGGGGAGCTGTTTTTT. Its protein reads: CASSYERGELFF.